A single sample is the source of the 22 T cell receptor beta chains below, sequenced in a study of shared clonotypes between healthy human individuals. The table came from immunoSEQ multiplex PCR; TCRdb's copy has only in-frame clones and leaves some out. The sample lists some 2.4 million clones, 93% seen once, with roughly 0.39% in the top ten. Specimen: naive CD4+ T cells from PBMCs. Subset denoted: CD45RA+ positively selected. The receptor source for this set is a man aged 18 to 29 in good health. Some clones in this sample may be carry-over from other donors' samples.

DNA for the CDR3: TGTGCCAGTAGTATGAGGAAACAGTCCTACGAGCAGTACTTC. This gives the protein CASSMRKQSYEQYF. The chain couples TRBV19 to TRBJ2-7; no reliable D call. Trimming stripped 3 bases from V and 1 base from J, with 10 bases between. The CDR3 length is 14 residues. CDR1 and CDR2 from the germline V gene are LNHDA and SQIVND (reference sequence).

The CDR3 reads CASNKPGQETQYF. The CDR3 DNA reads as TGTGCCAGCAACAAACCGGGGCAAGAGACCCAGTACTTC. The J gene is TRBJ2-5, the V gene TRBV6-5; a weak D match, TRBD2 (5 bases). CDR1 and CDR2 from the germline V gene are MNHEY and SVGAGI. There are 13 residues in the CDR3. Trimming pared 7 bases from V and 2 bases from J, leaving 11 bases between.

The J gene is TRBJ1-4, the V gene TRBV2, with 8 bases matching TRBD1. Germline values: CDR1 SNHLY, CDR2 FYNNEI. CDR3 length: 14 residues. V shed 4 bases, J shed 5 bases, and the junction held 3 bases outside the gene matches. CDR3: CASSVNRGNEKLFF. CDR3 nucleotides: TGTGCCAGCAGTGTCAACAGGGGGAATGAAAAACTGTTTTTT.

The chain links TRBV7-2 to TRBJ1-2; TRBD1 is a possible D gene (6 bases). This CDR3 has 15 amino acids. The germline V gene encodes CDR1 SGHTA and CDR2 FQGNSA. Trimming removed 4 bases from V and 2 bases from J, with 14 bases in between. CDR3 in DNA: TGTGCCAGCAGCTCCCACCGGGACAAGAACTATGGCTACACCTTC. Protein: CASSSHRDKNYGYTF.

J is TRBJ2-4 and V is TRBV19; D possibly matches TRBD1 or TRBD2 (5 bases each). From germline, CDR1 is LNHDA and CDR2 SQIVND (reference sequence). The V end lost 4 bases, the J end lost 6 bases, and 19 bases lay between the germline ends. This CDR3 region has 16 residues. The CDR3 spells CASSTKLRGSGNIQYF. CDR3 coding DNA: TGTGCCAGTAGTACGAAATTGAGGGGTTCGGGAAACATTCAGTACTTC.

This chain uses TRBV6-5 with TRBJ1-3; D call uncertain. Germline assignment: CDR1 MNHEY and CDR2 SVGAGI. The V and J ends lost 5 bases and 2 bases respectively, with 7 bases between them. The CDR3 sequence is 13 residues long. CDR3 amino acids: CASSIRPGNTIYF. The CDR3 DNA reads TGTGCCAGCAGTATACGACCTGGAAACACCATATATTTT.

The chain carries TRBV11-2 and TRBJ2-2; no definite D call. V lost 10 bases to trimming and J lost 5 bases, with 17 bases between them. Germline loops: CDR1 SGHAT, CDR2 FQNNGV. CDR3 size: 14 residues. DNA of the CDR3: TGTGCCACCCTCCACGGCCGGGTTACCGGGGAGCTGTTTTTT. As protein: CATLHGRVTGELFF.

CDR3 in amino acids: CAGSIRDARSEQYF. In DNA form, the CDR3 reads TGTGCCGGTTCTATTCGGGACGCCCGAAGCGAGCAGTACTTC. This sequence joins TRBV6-1 and TRBJ2-7; either TRBD1 or TRBD2 may fit D (5 bases each). Germline CDR1 MNHNS, CDR2 SASEGT. The ends were cut back, 11 bases at V and 6 bases at J, with 23 bases in the middle. The CDR3 runs 14 residues.

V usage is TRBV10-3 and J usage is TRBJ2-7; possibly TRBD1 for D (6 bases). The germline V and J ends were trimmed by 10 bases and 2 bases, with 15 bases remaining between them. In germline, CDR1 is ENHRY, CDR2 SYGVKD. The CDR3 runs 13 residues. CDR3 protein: CATTGTIPYEQYF. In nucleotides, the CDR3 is TGTGCCACAACAGGGACCATTCCCTACGAGCAGTACTTC.

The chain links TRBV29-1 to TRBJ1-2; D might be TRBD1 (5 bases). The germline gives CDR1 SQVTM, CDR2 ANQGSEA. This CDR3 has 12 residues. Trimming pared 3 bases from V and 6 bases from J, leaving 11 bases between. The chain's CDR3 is CSVDVPGDGYTF. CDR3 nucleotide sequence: TGCAGCGTTGACGTTCCGGGGGATGGCTACACCTTC.

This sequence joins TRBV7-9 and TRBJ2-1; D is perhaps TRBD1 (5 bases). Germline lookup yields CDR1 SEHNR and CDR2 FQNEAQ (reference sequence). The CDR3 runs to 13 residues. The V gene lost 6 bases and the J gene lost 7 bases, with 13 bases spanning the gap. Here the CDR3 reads CASRRLRGNEQFF. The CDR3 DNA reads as TGTGCCAGCAGGCGCCTAAGGGGTAATGAGCAGTTCTTC.

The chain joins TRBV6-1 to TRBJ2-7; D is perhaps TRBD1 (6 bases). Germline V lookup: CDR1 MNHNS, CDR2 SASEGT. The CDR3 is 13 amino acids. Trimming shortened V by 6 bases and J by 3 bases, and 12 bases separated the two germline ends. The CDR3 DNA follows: TGTGCCAGCAGCCAGATGGACAGCTACGAGCAGTACTTC. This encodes CASSQMDSYEQYF.

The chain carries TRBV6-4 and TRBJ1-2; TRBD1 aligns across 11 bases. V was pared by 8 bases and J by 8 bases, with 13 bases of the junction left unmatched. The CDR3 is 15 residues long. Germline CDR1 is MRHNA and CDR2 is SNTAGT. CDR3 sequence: CASARDRGVAGGYTF. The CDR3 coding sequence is TGTGCCAGCGCCCGGGACAGGGGGGTAGCGGGCGGCTACACCTTC.

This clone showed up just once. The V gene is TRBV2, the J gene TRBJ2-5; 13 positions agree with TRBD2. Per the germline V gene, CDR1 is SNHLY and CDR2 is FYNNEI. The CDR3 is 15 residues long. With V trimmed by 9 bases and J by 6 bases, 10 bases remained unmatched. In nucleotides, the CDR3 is TGTGCCAGTACCTCGTGGACTAGCGGGGGCCAGACCCAGTACTTC. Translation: CASTSWTSGGQTQYF.

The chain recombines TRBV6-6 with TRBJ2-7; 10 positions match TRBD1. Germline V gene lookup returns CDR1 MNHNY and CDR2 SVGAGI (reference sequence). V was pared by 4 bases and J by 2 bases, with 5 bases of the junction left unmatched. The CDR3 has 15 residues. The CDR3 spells CASSSPGQGTYEQYF. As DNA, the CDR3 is TGTGCCAGCAGTTCACCGGGACAGGGGACCTACGAGCAGTACTTC.

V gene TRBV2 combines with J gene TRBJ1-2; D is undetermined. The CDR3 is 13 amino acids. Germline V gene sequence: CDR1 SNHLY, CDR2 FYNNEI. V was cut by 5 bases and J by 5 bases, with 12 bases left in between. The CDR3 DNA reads TGTGCCAGCAGTACTTTCGGAGATTATGGCTACACCTTC. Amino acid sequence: CASSTFGDYGYTF.

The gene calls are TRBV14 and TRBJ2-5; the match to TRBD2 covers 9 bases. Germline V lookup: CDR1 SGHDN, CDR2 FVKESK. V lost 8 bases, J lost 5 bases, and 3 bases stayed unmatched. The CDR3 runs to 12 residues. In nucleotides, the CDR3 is TGTGCCAGCGCTAGCGGGACCGAGACCCAGTACTTC. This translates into CASASGTETQYF.

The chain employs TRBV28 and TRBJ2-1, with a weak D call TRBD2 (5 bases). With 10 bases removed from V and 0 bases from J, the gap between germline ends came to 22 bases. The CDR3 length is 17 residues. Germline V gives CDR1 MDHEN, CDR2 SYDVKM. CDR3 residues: CATSGAVIRSSYNEQFF. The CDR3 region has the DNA TGTGCCACCTCCGGAGCGGTGATCCGGAGCTCCTACAATGAGCAGTTCTTC.

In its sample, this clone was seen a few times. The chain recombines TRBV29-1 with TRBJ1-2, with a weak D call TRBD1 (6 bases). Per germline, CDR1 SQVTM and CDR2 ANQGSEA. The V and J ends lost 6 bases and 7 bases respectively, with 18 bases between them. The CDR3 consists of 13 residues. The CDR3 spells CSVVEQGSGGYTF. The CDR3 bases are TGCAGCGTAGTAGAACAGGGTAGCGGTGGCTACACCTTC.

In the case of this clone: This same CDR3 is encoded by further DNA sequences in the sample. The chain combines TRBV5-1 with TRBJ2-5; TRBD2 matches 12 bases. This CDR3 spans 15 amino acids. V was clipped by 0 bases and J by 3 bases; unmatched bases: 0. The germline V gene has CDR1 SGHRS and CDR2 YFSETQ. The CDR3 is CASSLGLAGEETQYF. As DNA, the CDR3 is TGCGCCAGCAGCTTGGGACTAGCGGGGGAAGAGACCCAGTACTTC.

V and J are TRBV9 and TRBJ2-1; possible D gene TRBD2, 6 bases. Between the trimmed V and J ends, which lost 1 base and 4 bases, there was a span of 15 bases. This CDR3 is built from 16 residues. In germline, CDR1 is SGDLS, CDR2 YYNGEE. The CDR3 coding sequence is TGTGCCAGCAGCGTATTGAGGGAGGAAGTGTACAATGAGCAGTTCTTC. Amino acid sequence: CASSVLREEVYNEQFF.

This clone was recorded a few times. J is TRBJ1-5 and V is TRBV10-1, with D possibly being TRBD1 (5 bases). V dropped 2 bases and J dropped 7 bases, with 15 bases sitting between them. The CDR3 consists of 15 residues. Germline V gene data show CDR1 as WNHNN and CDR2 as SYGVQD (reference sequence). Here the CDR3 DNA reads TGCGCCAGCAGTGAGCCCGGACACCTCTCCCAGCCCCAGCATTTT. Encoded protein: CASSEPGHLSQPQHF.